This T cell receptor beta chain came from a study of sequential checkpoint blockade in melanoma. Study-wide context: Each arm's sequence ended with maintenance nivolumab.

Specified treatment: randomized to nivolumab then ipilimumab (arm A) or the reverse (arm B). The data were produced by immunoSEQ multiplex PCR, yet TCRdb's version contains in-frame clones alone and is incomplete. There are under 20,000 clones in the sample; under 85% occur only once, and approximately 38% lies in the top ten. The CDR3 consists of 14 residues. The V and J ends lost 2 bases and 0 bases respectively, with 6 bases between them. Germline CDR1 and CDR2: MDHEN and SYDVKM. The chain links TRBV28 to TRBJ2-3, with D hard to call. The sample was CD8+ T cells sorted from blood (inferred from file names), taken from a patient given nivolumab and ipilimumab in sequence. This clonotype was obtained from a human donor with melanoma. CDR3 nucleotides: TGTGCCAGCAGTTTACGGGTTAGCACAGATACGCAGTATTTT. It encodes CASSLRVSTDTQYF.